Presented here are 29 T cell receptor beta chains from one specimen sequenced in a study of blood T cell repertoires in COVID-19. Using immunoSEQ multiplex PCR, the repertoire was profiled, and TCRdb retains in-frame clones only, with some absent. This table has about 50,000 clones, about 88% appearing once. The specimen sequenced was peripheral blood. The source is a woman aged 55-70 years with COVID-19, enrolled during active disease.

V is TRBV5-6 and J is TRBJ1-1; D not certain. V gave up 6 bases and J gave up 2 bases, with 14 bases separating them. The germline CDR1 and CDR2 sequences are SGHDT and YYEEEE. CDR3 length: 14 amino acids. The CDR3 sequence is CASKTVVRNTEAFF. CDR3 nucleotide sequence: TGTGCCAGCAAAACTGTCGTGCGTAACACTGAAGCTTTCTTT.

The chain recombines TRBV18 with TRBJ2-1; perhaps TRBD1 as D (6 bases). Germline CDR1 is KGHSH and CDR2 is LQKENI. This CDR3 contains 15 residues. The V end was cut by 6 bases, the J end by 4 bases, with 16 bases between. CDR3 DNA: TGTGCCAGCTCCCCCCGGGCAGGGGATTACAATGAGCAGTTCTTC. This encodes CASSPRAGDYNEQFF.

The rearrangement uses TRBV2 and TRBJ2-3, with D unresolved. The CDR3 sequence is 14 residues long. CDR1 is SNHLY, CDR2 FYNNEI, per germline. Deletions cut 3 bases from V and 2 bases from J, with 9 bases between. The CDR3, as DNA: TGTGCCAGCAGTGATGGCAGGTACACAGATACGCAGTATTTT. Translating it yields CASSDGRYTDTQYF.

The chain recombines TRBV4-1 with TRBJ1-3, with no clear D. CDR3 size: 16 residues. Per germline, CDR1 MGHRA and CDR2 YSYEKL. V lost 0 bases and J 0 bases, leaving 9 bases between the germline ends. The chain's CDR3 is CASSQDKSSSGNTIYF. In DNA, the CDR3 is TGCGCCAGCAGCCAAGATAAGAGTAGCTCTGGAAACACCATATATTTT.

CDR3 residues: CASSMGQGATQPQHF. For the CDR3, the DNA is TGTGCCAGCAGTATGGGACAGGGGGCGACTCAGCCCCAGCATTTT. The chain recombines TRBV6-5 with TRBJ1-5; TRBD1 matches at 12 bases. Losses at the gene ends were 5 bases for V and 6 bases for J; bases not matched to a gene: 5. The germline V gene has CDR1 MNHEY and CDR2 SVGAGI. CDR3 length equals 15 residues.

The chain joins TRBV13 to TRBJ2-7, with TRBD2 as a possible D gene (5 bases). The CDR3 has 14 amino acids. Germline assignment: CDR1 PRHDT and CDR2 FYEKMQ (reference sequence). Trimming shortened V by 2 bases and J by 5 bases, and 13 bases separated the two germline ends. CDR3 amino acids: CASSLYEGRNEQYF. The CDR3 bases are TGTGCCAGCAGCTTATATGAGGGTCGGAACGAGCAGTACTTC. Full variable domain (missing parts from reference TRBV13 and TRBJ2-7): AAGVIQSPRHLIKEKRETATLKCYPIPRHDTVYWYQQGPGQDPQFLISFYEKMQSDKGSIPDRFSAQQFSDYHSELNMSSLELGDSALYFCASSLYEGRNEQYFGPGTRLTVT.

This rearrangement joins TRBV11-3 to TRBJ1-2, with TRBD1 matching 7 bases. In germline, CDR1 is SGHNT, CDR2 YENEEA. The trim removed 5 bases at V and 7 bases at J, leaving 4 bases unmatched. This CDR3 spans 12 amino acids. The CDR3 spells CASSSDRVGYTF. The CDR3 DNA reads TGTGCCAGCAGCAGTGACAGGGTTGGCTACACCTTC.

The CDR3 coding sequence is TGTGCCAGCGGGACAGTCAATCAGCCCCAGCATTTT. Translated: CASGTVNQPQHF. V is TRBV2 and J is TRBJ1-5, with 7 bases lining up with TRBD1. The junction had 1 base not matched to a gene; V was cut back by 8 bases and J by 3 bases. CDR1 and CDR2 from the germline V gene are SNHLY and FYNNEI. The CDR3 sequence is 12 residues long.

The chain recombines TRBV5-4 with TRBJ2-3; TRBD1 matches at 8 bases. The germline CDR1 and CDR2 sequences are SGHNT and YYREEE (reference sequence). The CDR3 is made up of 15 amino acids. After removal of 3 bases from V and 0 bases from J, the junction contained 3 bases not matched to a gene. CDR3 sequence reads: CASSWGTGSTDTQYF. Written as DNA, the CDR3 is TGTGCCAGCAGCTGGGGGACAGGCAGCACAGATACGCAGTATTTT.

The rearrangement uses TRBV6-5 and TRBJ1-1; D might be TRBD1 (5 bases). This CDR3 comprises 16 residues. V dropped 2 bases and J dropped 1 base, with 14 bases sitting between them. Germline-derived CDR1 and CDR2 are MNHEY and SVGAGI. CDR3 in DNA: TGTGCCAGCAGTTACAGGGGCACCCCTCCGAACACTGAAGCTTTCTTT. Translated, it gives CASSYRGTPPNTEAFF.

V gene TRBV5-1 combines with J gene TRBJ2-4; 11 bases are shared with TRBD2. In germline, CDR1 is SGHRS, CDR2 YFSETQ. This CDR3 is 16 amino acids long. J gave up 0 bases and V 2 bases, and 1 base lay outside the gene matches. Here the CDR3 DNA reads TGCGCCAGCAGCTTCGGGACTAGCGGAGCCAAAAACATTCAGTACTTC. Residues: CASSFGTSGAKNIQYF.

The chain combines TRBV2 with TRBJ2-2; unclear D gene. This CDR3 comprises 13 residues. Trimming pared 7 bases from V and 1 base from J, leaving 7 bases between. Germline V gene sequence: CDR1 SNHLY, CDR2 FYNNEI. CDR3 sequence: CASNSWNTGELFF. CDR3 nucleotides: TGTGCCAGCAACAGCTGGAACACCGGGGAGCTGTTTTTT.

This clone was picked up a small number of times. The V call is TRBV5-1, the J call TRBJ1-4; the match to TRBD1 covers 7 bases. Germline lookup yields CDR1 SGHRS and CDR2 YFSETQ. This CDR3 region has 15 residues. V lost 4 bases and J lost 8; bases outside the gene matches: 11. CDR3: CASSPRQGSYEKLFF. The DNA of the CDR3 is TGCGCCAGCAGCCCCCGACAGGGATCTTACGAAAAACTGTTTTTT.

The table lists this clone with a count of one. CDR3 sequence reads: CASSLESGRGLGYTF. In DNA form, the CDR3 reads TGTGCCAGCAGCTTGGAATCCGGCAGGGGGCTTGGCTACACCTTC. V usage is TRBV5-8 and J usage is TRBJ1-2, with 8 bases fitting TRBD1. The CDR3 sequence is 15 residues long. Germline-derived CDR1 and CDR2 are SGHTS and YDEGEE. Losses at the gene ends were 0 bases for V and 7 bases for J; bases not matched to a gene: 8.

V is TRBV12-3 or TRBV12-4 and J is TRBJ1-1, with D unclear. V gave up 3 bases and J gave up 1 base, with 6 bases separating them. The length of the CDR3 is 13 residues. CDR3 protein: CASSFDTNTEAFF. CDR3 coding DNA: TGTGCCAGCAGTTTTGACACGAACACTGAAGCTTTCTTT.

The chain employs TRBV3-1 (or the pseudogene TRBV3-2) and TRBJ1-3; the D is unclear. With 1 base removed from V and 7 bases from J, the gap between germline ends came to 8 bases. The CDR3 contains 13 residues. The germline gives CDR1 LGHDT, CDR2 YNNKEL (reference sequence). CDR3 sequence (DNA): TGTGCCAGCAGCCAAGTTGGCGGGAACACCATATATTTT. It translates to CASSQVGGNTIYF.

V is TRBV9 and J is TRBJ2-1, with 8 bases matching TRBD2. Trimming cost V 0 bases and J 3 bases; bases outside gene matches: 8. From germline, CDR1 is SGDLS and CDR2 YYNGEE. This CDR3 is 17 amino acids long. CDR3: CASSVAGGAGDYNEQFF. In nucleotides, the CDR3 is TGTGCCAGCAGCGTAGCGGGGGGGGCTGGGGACTACAATGAGCAGTTCTTC.

The genes are TRBV3-1 (or the pseudogene TRBV3-2) and TRBJ1-6; 7 bases are shared with TRBD1. With 5 bases clipped from V and 4 bases from J, the junction kept 2 bases outside the gene matches. The CDR3 sequence is 14 residues long. Germline-derived CDR1 and CDR2 are LGHDT and YNNKEL (reference sequence). DNA of the CDR3: TGTGCCAGCAGCGGGACAGCGTATAATTCACCCCTCCACTTT. Encoded protein: CASSGTAYNSPLHF.

The chain has TRBV18 and TRBJ2-2, with D possibly TRBD1 on 6 matching bases. Germline V gene data show CDR1 as KGHSH and CDR2 as LQKENI. V was shortened by 5 bases and J by 0 bases, with 13 bases between the two germline ends. CDR3 length: 16 amino acids. CDR3 in DNA: TGTGCCAGCTCAGCGCAGGGGCCTGCGAACACCGGGGAGCTGTTTTTT. Translation gives CASSAQGPANTGELFF.

The rearrangement links TRBV5-4 to TRBJ2-7; TRBD1 matches 8 bases. Germline values: CDR1 SGHNT, CDR2 YYREEE (reference sequence). The CDR3 has 14 amino acids. The J segment lost 2 bases and the V segment lost 0 bases, leaving 1 base of the junction unmatched. Here the CDR3 reads CASSLGDRPYEQYF. CDR3 nucleotide sequence: TGTGCCAGCAGCTTGGGGGACAGGCCCTACGAGCAGTACTTC. Full variable domain (missing parts from reference TRBV5-4 and TRBJ2-7): ETGVTQSPTHLIKTRGQQVTLRCSSQSGHNTVSWYQQALGQGPQFIFQYYREEENGRGNFPPRFSGLQFPNYSSELNVNALELDDSALYLCASSLGDRPYEQYFGPGTRLTVT.

V gene TRBV7-9 combines with J gene TRBJ2-1; tentatively, D is TRBD1 (7 bases). Trimming stripped 2 bases from V and 9 bases from J, with 14 bases between. This CDR3 comprises 14 residues. Germline assignment: CDR1 SEHNR and CDR2 FQNEAQ (reference sequence). The CDR3 sequence is CASSLSTGRGEQFF. CDR3 DNA: TGTGCCAGCAGCTTATCGACAGGGCGGGGTGAGCAGTTCTTC.

This chain uses TRBV27 with TRBJ2-1, with 11 bases that match TRBD2. CDR3 length equals 17 residues. Germline assignment: CDR1 MNHEY and CDR2 SMNVEV (reference sequence). The J segment lost 0 bases and the V segment lost 4 bases, leaving 5 bases of the junction unmatched. As DNA, the CDR3 is TGTGCCAGCAGTTCCCGACTAGCGGGGAGCTCCTACAATGAGCAGTTCTTC. This gives the protein CASSSRLAGSSYNEQFF.

The rearrangement links TRBV5-4 to TRBJ1-3, with 8 bases matching TRBD1. Germline trimming cut 2 bases from V and 4 bases from J; bases unmatched to any gene: 8. CDR3 length: 16 amino acids. Germline CDR1 is SGHNT and CDR2 is YYREEE (reference sequence). The CDR3 is CASSFGQGRAGNTIYF. CDR3 in DNA: TGTGCCAGCAGCTTTGGACAGGGTAGGGCCGGAAACACCATATATTTT.

The V and J genes are TRBV19 and TRBJ1-5; D remains unclear. Germline CDR1 is LNHDA and CDR2 is SQIVND (reference sequence). V lost 4 bases and J lost 2, with 15 bases in between. The CDR3 has 16 amino acids. The chain's CDR3 is CASSTAWGGGNQPQHF. The CDR3 coding sequence is TGTGCCAGTAGTACTGCGTGGGGAGGAGGCAATCAGCCCCAGCATTTT.

V usage is TRBV19 and J usage is TRBJ2-1; unclear D gene. The CDR3 contains 15 residues. The germline V gene has CDR1 LNHDA and CDR2 SQIVND (reference sequence). V was pared by 5 bases and J by 0 bases, with 11 bases between. In DNA, the CDR3 is TGTGCCAGTAGTCCCGCGTGGAGCTCCTACAATGAGCAGTTCTTC. Translated, it gives CASSPAWSSYNEQFF. The whole variable domain, remainder taken from reference TRBV19 and TRBJ2-1, is DGGITQSPKYLFRKEGQNVTLSCEQNLNHDAMYWYRQDPGQGLRLIYYSQIVNDFQKGDIAEGYSVSREKKESFPLTVTSAQKNPTAFYLCASSPAWSSYNEQFFGPGTRLTVL.

This chain links TRBV6-5 with TRBJ2-1; the D gene is possibly TRBD2 (5 bases). CDR3 length: 15 residues. The germline V gene encodes CDR1 MNHEY and CDR2 SVGAGI. V was cut by 8 bases and J by 1 base, with 15 bases left in between. In nucleotides, the CDR3 is TGTGCCAGCCGTCCCGGTCGGGATTCCTACAATGAGCAGTTCTTC. It translates to CASRPGRDSYNEQFF.

This clone was detected only a few times. The genes are TRBV5-8 and TRBJ2-3, with 7 bases aligning to TRBD2. The trim removed 2 bases at V and 2 bases at J, leaving 2 bases unmatched. Germline CDR1 SGHTS, CDR2 YDEGEE. CDR3 length: 14 amino acids. CDR3 sequence: CASSFGGITDTQYF. Here the CDR3 DNA reads TGTGCCAGCAGCTTCGGGGGGATCACAGATACGCAGTATTTT.

The gene calls are TRBV27 and TRBJ2-7; the match to TRBD2 covers 15 bases. V lost 0 bases and J lost 0; bases outside the gene matches: 6. The V gene's germline CDR1 is MNHEY and CDR2 SMNVEV (reference sequence). The CDR3 runs 19 residues. Here the CDR3 reads CASSLSWTSGGASSYEQYF. In nucleotides, the CDR3 is TGTGCCAGCAGTTTATCGTGGACTAGCGGGGGGGCCAGCTCCTACGAGCAGTACTTC.

This clone has only one observation. Additional DNA sequences in this sample encode the identical CDR3. This chain links TRBV11-2 with TRBJ1-5; 7 bases are shared with TRBD1. The CDR3 length is 14 residues. Germline trimming cut 5 bases from V and 3 bases from J; bases unmatched to any gene: 4. CDR1 and CDR2 from the germline V gene are SGHAT and FQNNGV. CDR3 DNA: TGTGCCAGCAGCCCCGGGACAGCCAATCAGCCCCAGCATTTT. Translating gives CASSPGTANQPQHF.